One sample yielded the 26 T cell receptor beta chains listed below, sequenced in a study of beta chain features in type 1 diabetes. Study findings and constraints: Type 1 diabetes patients had moderately but significantly shorter TCRB CDR3s in all four CD4+ subsets.

Reverse transcribing all isolated RNA meant expressed TCRB transcripts were sequenced. Some clones are missing from TCRdb's copy, which holds only in-frame ones; the method was immunoSEQ multiplex PCR. The sample lists about 180,000 clones; approximately 8.1% were seen once. Antigens of these TCRs are unknown. Sequencing used central memory CD4+ T cells from blood. The receptors here all came from a woman aged 40 to 50 with type 1 diabetes.

Ten or more counts support this clone. This chain uses TRBV14 with TRBJ2-7, with 8 bases identical to TRBD2. With 4 bases clipped from V and 0 bases from J, the junction kept 5 bases outside the gene matches. CDR1 and CDR2 from the germline V gene are SGHDN and FVKESK. CDR3 length equals 15 residues. CDR3: CASSRTSGLSYEQYF. The CDR3 bases are TGTGCCAGCAGCCGCACTAGCGGACTCTCCTACGAGCAGTACTTC.

Ten or more counts support this clone. The chain uses TRBV7-2 and TRBJ2-7, with TRBD1 identical over 8 bases. This CDR3 contains 15 residues. V was pared by 5 bases and J by 3 bases, with 9 bases of the junction left unmatched. CDR1 and CDR2 from the germline V gene are SGHTA and FQGNSA. The CDR3 region is CASSATPGQGYEQYF. The CDR3 coding sequence is TGTGCCAGCAGCGCCACACCCGGACAGGGCTACGAGCAGTACTTC.

J is TRBJ2-5 and V is TRBV28, with D unclear. Germline V gives CDR1 MDHEN, CDR2 SYDVKM. CDR3 length: 15 residues. Trimming stripped 3 bases from V and 5 bases from J, with 16 bases between. The CDR3 protein is CASSLRNANGETQYF. For the CDR3, the DNA is TGTGCCAGCAGTTTGCGGAACGCCAACGGGGAGACCCAGTACTTC.

This clone was found a few times. The V gene is TRBV5-4, the J gene TRBJ2-5; D uncertain. Germline CDR1 is SGHNT and CDR2 is YYREEE (reference sequence). This CDR3 has 14 amino acids. The V gene lost 6 bases and the J gene lost 0 bases, with 12 bases spanning the gap. CDR3 sequence reads: CASTTIINQETQYF. The CDR3 DNA sequence: TGTGCCAGCACCACTATCATAAACCAAGAGACCCAGTACTTC.

In this sample, this clone turned up a few times. This sequence joins TRBV5-1 and TRBJ1-2, with 9 bases lining up with TRBD1. Germline CDR1 and CDR2: SGHRS and YFSETQ. The CDR3 is 15 amino acids. J lost 2 bases, V lost 3 bases, and 5 bases had no gene match. The CDR3 bases are TGCGCCAGCAGCTCGACCGGACAGGGGAACTATGGCTACACCTTC. This gives the protein CASSSTGQGNYGYTF. The whole variable domain, remainder taken from reference TRBV5-1 and TRBJ1-2, is KAGVTQTPRYLIKTRGQQVTLSCSPISGHRSVSWYQQTPGQGLQFLFEYFSETQRNKGNFPGRFSGRQFSNSRSEMNVSTLELGDSALYLCASSSTGQGNYGYTFGSGTRLTVV.

This clone is judged medium-sized. The chain links TRBV6-1 to TRBJ2-4; 9 nucleotides line up with TRBD2. The CDR3 consists of 18 residues. V trimming: 0 bases; J trimming: 0 bases; junction bases outside the gene matches: 6. Germline CDR1 MNHNS, CDR2 SASEGT. Written as DNA, the CDR3 is TGTGCCAGCAGTGAAGCCGGGACTAGCCCTTTAGCCAAAAACATTCAGTACTTC. This codes for CASSEAGTSPLAKNIQYF.

This sequence joins TRBV28 and TRBJ1-1, with 10 nucleotides matching TRBD1. This CDR3 is 14 amino acids long. Trimming cost V 5 bases and J 1 base; bases outside gene matches: 1. The germline V gene encodes CDR1 MDHEN and CDR2 SYDVKM. CDR3 DNA sequence: TGTGCCAGCAGTAGGGACAGGGGGAACACTGAAGCTTTCTTT. It translates to CASSRDRGNTEAFF.

The V call is TRBV5-6, the J call TRBJ1-2; D ambiguous. Trimming removed 1 base from V and 14 bases from J, with 12 bases in between. The CDR3 sequence is 11 residues long. Looked up from germline, CDR1 is SGHDT and CDR2 is YYEEEE. CDR3 nucleotides: TGTGCCAGCAGCTTGTCCGGCGCGGGGACCTTC. This encodes CASSLSGAGTF.

There are a few counts of this clone. The rearrangement joins TRBV4-1 to TRBJ1-2; 8 bases map to TRBD1. Germline trimming cut 4 bases from V and 0 bases from J; bases unmatched to any gene: 7. Germline CDR1 reads MGHRA; CDR2 reads YSYEKL. The CDR3 contains 16 residues. DNA for the CDR3: TGCGCCAGCAGCCCGCCCGGACAGGGAGCTAACTATGGCTACACCTTC. Translating gives CASSPPGQGANYGYTF.

This rearrangement joins TRBV6-5 to TRBJ2-3; TRBD2 matches at 8 bases. This CDR3 region has 15 residues. Germline V gene data show CDR1 as MNHEY and CDR2 as SVGAGI. The junction had 13 bases not matched to a gene; V was cut back by 5 bases and J by 9 bases. This chain's CDR3 is CASSPRGGGLRTQYF. The CDR3 nucleotides read TGTGCCAGCAGTCCTCGGGGGGGCGGGCTCCGGACGCAGTATTTT.

The J gene is TRBJ1-2, the V gene TRBV19, with a possible D match to TRBD1 (5 bases). The CDR3 has 13 residues. Trimming pared 4 bases from V and 6 bases from J, leaving 12 bases between. Germline V CDR1 and CDR2: LNHDA, SQIVND (reference sequence). In DNA form, the CDR3 reads TGTGCCAGTAGTAACAGCGCGGGGGATGGCTACACCTTC. Its translation is CASSNSAGDGYTF.

This clone was seen more than once but under ten times. V is TRBV4-2 and J is TRBJ2-3, with 11 nucleotides matching TRBD2. After removal of 4 bases from V and 0 bases from J, the junction contained 3 bases not matched to a gene. The CDR3 length is 16 residues. Per the germline V gene, CDR1 is LGHNA and CDR2 is YNFKEQ. The CDR3 spells CASSPWTSGSTDTQYF. CDR3 coding DNA: TGTGCCAGCAGCCCGTGGACTAGCGGGAGCACAGATACGCAGTATTTT.

The table lists this clone with a few counts. This chain joins TRBV28 and TRBJ1-1; D unresolved. Germline V lookup: CDR1 MDHEN, CDR2 SYDVKM. The V and J ends lost 4 bases and 13 bases respectively, with 22 bases between them. The CDR3 is made up of 14 amino acids. The chain's CDR3 is CASSSPQDMVKLFF. The DNA for the CDR3 is TGTGCCAGCAGTTCCCCCCAGGATATGGTCAAGCTTTTCTTT.

This clone was seen only a few times. The J gene is TRBJ1-1, the V gene TRBV5-4, with 10 bases matching TRBD1. The CDR3 runs 13 residues. Germline V CDR1 and CDR2: SGHNT, YYREEE (reference sequence). J gave up 8 bases and V 4 bases, and 5 bases lay outside the gene matches. Written as DNA, the CDR3 is TGTGCCAGCAGCCCGGGACAGGGGACCGAAGCTTTCTTT. It translates to CASSPGQGTEAFF.

This clone was detected only a few times. The V call is TRBV29-1, the J call TRBJ2-7; possibly TRBD1 for D (6 bases). This CDR3 region has 11 residues. Germline values: CDR1 SQVTM, CDR2 ANQGSEA. Between the trimmed V and J ends, which lost 7 bases and 4 bases, there was a span of 11 bases. CDR3 nucleotides: TGCAGCGCTACGGACAGTTACGAGCAGTACTTC. It is translated as CSATDSYEQYF.

This clone was recorded many times. The chain joins TRBV4-2 to TRBJ2-5; the D gene is possibly TRBD1 (6 bases). Germline V gene sequence: CDR1 LGHNA, CDR2 YNFKEQ. The length of the CDR3 is 13 residues. The ends were cut back, 0 bases at V and 13 bases at J, with 15 bases in the middle. Here the CDR3 reads CASSQDVTGIRYF. The CDR3 nucleotides are TGTGCCAGCAGCCAAGATGTAACAGGGATACGGTACTTC.

This clone occurred a few times. The chain uses TRBV5-1 and TRBJ2-7; D perhaps matches TRBD1 (6 bases). Germline CDR1 reads SGHRS; CDR2 reads YFSETQ. V was trimmed by 0 bases and J by 6 bases, leaving 10 bases between them. The CDR3 totals 13 residues. As DNA, the CDR3 is TGCGCCAGCAGCTTGGACAGGGTAGGCGAGCAGTACTTC. It encodes CASSLDRVGEQYF.

This clone appeared a few times. The J gene is TRBJ1-2, the V gene TRBV5-6; 9 nucleotides agree with TRBD1. V lost 5 bases and J lost 8; bases outside the gene matches: 7. The CDR3 extends over 13 amino acids. Germline CDR1 is SGHDT and CDR2 is YYEEEE. In nucleotides, the CDR3 is TGTGCCAGCAGACTACAGGGGGCAAACGGCTACACCTTC. It specifies CASRLQGANGYTF.

By proportion, this clone is medium-sized. The rearrangement uses TRBV9 and TRBJ2-2, with D perhaps matching TRBD2 (6 bases). Between the trimmed V and J ends, which lost 0 bases and 1 base, there was a span of 10 bases. The CDR3 is made up of 16 amino acids. Germline CDR1 is SGDLS and CDR2 is YYNGEE. The CDR3 DNA is TGTGCCAGCAGCGTAGAAATAGCGGTGAACACCGGGGAGCTGTTTTTT. Encoded protein: CASSVEIAVNTGELFF. The entire variable domain, with the rest obtained from reference TRBV9 and TRBJ2-2, is as follows: DSGVTQTPKHLITATGQRVTLRCSPRSGDLSVYWYQQSLDQGLQFLIQYYNGEERAKGNILERFSAQQFPDLHSELNLSSLELGDSALYFCASSVEIAVNTGELFFGEGSRLTVL.

The V and J genes are TRBV9 and TRBJ2-2; D is unclear. Germline CDR1 and CDR2: SGDLS and YYNGEE. The V end was cut by 7 bases, the J end by 4 bases, with 8 bases between. This CDR3 comprises 12 residues. CDR3 nucleotide sequence: TGTGCCAGCGCCCCCGGCACCGGGGAGCTGTTTTTT. Translating gives CASAPGTGELFF.

This clone has more than one count but fewer than ten. J is TRBJ1-1 and V is TRBV11-3, with D uncertain. This CDR3 has 13 amino acids. CDR1 and CDR2 (germline): SGHNT, YENEEA. Trimming took off 2 bases at V and 5 bases at J, with 9 bases between the two ends. This CDR3 reads CASSLSPITEAFF. CDR3 sequence (DNA): TGTGCCAGCAGCTTAAGCCCGATTACTGAAGCTTTCTTT.

The chain couples TRBV5-6 to TRBJ2-5; a possible D gene is TRBD2 (7 bases). The germline V gene encodes CDR1 SGHDT and CDR2 YYEEEE. The CDR3 runs 12 residues. V lost 7 bases and J 3 bases, leaving 10 bases between the germline ends. CDR3 in DNA: TGTGCCAGCGGGGGGGCGGAAGAGACCCAGTACTTC. Its translation is CASGGAEETQYF.

This chain joins TRBV20-1 and TRBJ2-3; TRBD1 is a possible D gene (5 bases). V was pared by 5 bases and J by 4 bases, with 7 bases between. The CDR3 sequence is 11 residues long. Germline V gene lookup returns CDR1 DFQATT and CDR2 SNEGSKA (reference sequence). Here the CDR3 reads CSAGAPDTQYF. In DNA, the CDR3 is TGCAGTGCTGGGGCGCCAGATACGCAGTATTTT.

This clone was observed a handful of times. This chain links TRBV7-9 with TRBJ2-7; D may be TRBD2 (6 bases). Germline V lookup: CDR1 SEHNR, CDR2 FQNEAQ (reference sequence). This CDR3 comprises 12 residues. V dropped 1 base and J dropped 7 bases, with 8 bases sitting between them. The CDR3 reads CASSLDGREQYF. In DNA, the CDR3 is TGTGCCAGCAGCTTAGATGGGAGGGAGCAGTACTTC.

In its sample, this clone was seen a few times. CDR3 protein: CASSSLGGDTDTQYF. CDR3 nucleotide sequence: TGTGCCAGCAGCTCCCTAGGCGGAGACACAGATACGCAGTATTTT. The rearrangement uses TRBV7-3 and TRBJ2-3; no firm D call. The CDR3 contains 15 residues. V was pared by 4 bases and J by 2 bases, with 13 bases between. Germline-derived CDR1 and CDR2 are SGHTA and FQGTGA.

This chain uses TRBV9 with TRBJ1-1; D gene uncertain. Germline loops: CDR1 SGDLS, CDR2 YYNGEE. V lost 0 bases to trimming and J lost 0 bases, with 6 bases between them. The CDR3 length is 14 residues. As DNA, the CDR3 is TGTGCCAGCAGCGTAGGCAACATGAACACTGAAGCTTTCTTT. It translates to CASSVGNMNTEAFF.